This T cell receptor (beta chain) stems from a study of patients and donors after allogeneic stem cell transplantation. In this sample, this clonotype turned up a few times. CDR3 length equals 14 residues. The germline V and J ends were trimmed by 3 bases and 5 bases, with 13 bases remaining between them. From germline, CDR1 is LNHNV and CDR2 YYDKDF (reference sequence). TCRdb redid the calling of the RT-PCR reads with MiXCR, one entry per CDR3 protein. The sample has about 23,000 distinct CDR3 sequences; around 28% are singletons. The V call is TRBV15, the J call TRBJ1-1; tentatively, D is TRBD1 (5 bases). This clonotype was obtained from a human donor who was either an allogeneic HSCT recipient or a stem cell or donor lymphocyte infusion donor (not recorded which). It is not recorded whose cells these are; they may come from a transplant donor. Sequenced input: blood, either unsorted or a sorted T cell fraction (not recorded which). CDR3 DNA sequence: TGTGCCACCAGCAGTCTCCCGGGGCATACTGAAGCTTTCTTT. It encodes CATSSLPGHTEAFF.